The 24 T cell receptor beta chains listed next were all sequenced from one sample in a study of cytomegalovirus exposure and HLA in healthy donors. PCR primers comprised 60 Vbeta and 13 Jbeta primers. The assay was immunoSEQ multiplex PCR, and TCRdb's table has in-frame clones only and misses some. The data show about 98,000 clones, around 80% seen once. The sample was PBMCs. These receptors all stem from a man in his forties in good health and CMV-seronegative.

This clone was picked up one time. The chain employs TRBV10-3 and TRBJ1-6; 9 bases are a match to TRBD1. The CDR3 loop spans 14 amino acids. V was clipped by 3 bases and J by 9 bases; unmatched bases: 3. Per the germline V gene, CDR1 is ENHRY and CDR2 is SYGVKD. This chain's CDR3 is CAISDGTGFSPLHF. The DNA for the CDR3 is TGTGCCATCAGTGACGGGACAGGGTTTTCACCCCTCCACTTT.

The chain combines TRBV6-5 with TRBJ1-2, with 10 nucleotides matching TRBD1. The V gene's germline CDR1 is MNHEY and CDR2 SVGAGI. CDR3 length equals 14 residues. J lost 4 bases, V lost 6 bases, and 5 bases had no gene match. CDR3 residues: CASRPGQGGYGYTF. The CDR3 DNA reads TGTGCCAGCAGACCCGGACAGGGGGGCTATGGCTACACCTTC.

This chain connects TRBV19 to TRBJ2-2, with 13 bases identical to TRBD2. Trimming cost V 5 bases and J 6 bases; bases outside gene matches: 6. The CDR3 covers 16 residues. CDR1 and CDR2 from the germline V gene are LNHDA and SQIVND (reference sequence). The CDR3 DNA is TGTGCCAGTAGTCTAGGGGGACTAGCGGGGTCCGGGGAGCTGTTTTTT. Its protein is CASSLGGLAGSGELFF.

This clone was counted once. The chain couples TRBV19 to TRBJ1-1; D is undetermined. The CDR3 sequence is 14 residues long. Germline CDR1 LNHDA, CDR2 SQIVND (reference sequence). V gave up 6 bases and J gave up 1 base, with 12 bases separating them. The CDR3, as DNA: TGTGCCAGTAGGCCCCCGCGGGCGAACACTGAAGCTTTCTTT. Its translation: CASRPPRANTEAFF.

This chain joins TRBV10-3 and TRBJ2-5; D call uncertain. CDR3 length: 14 residues. Germline lookup yields CDR1 ENHRY and CDR2 SYGVKD. Trimming left V 5 bases short and J 0 bases short, with 10 bases between. CDR3 residues: CAISPQVDQETQYF. The CDR3 DNA reads TGTGCCATCAGTCCTCAGGTGGACCAAGAGACCCAGTACTTC.

CDR3 in DNA: TGTGCCAGCAGCTTATACGGAGATAATTCACCCCTCCACTTT. This translates into CASSLYGDNSPLHF. This rearrangement joins TRBV7-9 to TRBJ1-6; no clear D gene. Trimming removed 2 bases from V and 5 bases from J, with 7 bases in between. The CDR3 contains 14 residues. CDR1 is SEHNR and CDR2 is FQNEAQ in the germline V gene (reference sequence).

V gene TRBV5-5 combines with J gene TRBJ1-3, with a possible D match to TRBD1 (6 bases). CDR3 length: 15 residues. Trimming shortened V by 2 bases and J by 0 bases, and 9 bases separated the two germline ends. CDR1 is SGHKS and CDR2 is YYEKEE in the germline V gene (reference sequence). In DNA form, the CDR3 reads TGTGCCAGCAGCTTTTCACAGGGCTCTGGAAACACCATATATTTT. Its translation: CASSFSQGSGNTIYF.

V is TRBV5-4 and J is TRBJ1-5; D might be TRBD1 (5 bases). The CDR3 is 13 amino acids. The germline CDR1 and CDR2 sequences are SGHNT and YYREEE (reference sequence). The V end lost 3 bases, the J end lost 4 bases, and 8 bases lay between the germline ends. The CDR3 sequence: CASSSDRNQPQHF. In DNA form, the CDR3 reads TGTGCCAGCAGCTCTGACAGAAATCAGCCCCAGCATTTT.

This chain links TRBV30 with TRBJ2-6, with 11 positions matching TRBD2. J was trimmed by 0 bases and V by 3 bases; bases with no gene match: 10. The germline CDR1 and CDR2 sequences are GTSNPN and SVGIG (reference sequence). This CDR3 has 19 residues. The CDR3 bases are TGTGCCTGGAGCGTTGGACTAGCGGGCGCCAACTCTGGGGCCAACGTCCTGACTTTC. Residues: CAWSVGLAGANSGANVLTF. Full variable domain (rest looked up from reference TRBV30 and TRBJ2-6): SQTIHQWPATLVQPVGSPLSLECTVEGTSNPNLYWYRQAAGRGLQLLFYSVGIGQISSEVPQNLSASRPQDRQFILSSKKLLLSDSGFYLCAWSVGLAGANSGANVLTFGAGSRLTVL.

This clone was seen a handful of times. The chain links TRBV7-9 to TRBJ2-5; D perhaps matches TRBD2 (6 bases). Germline V CDR1 and CDR2: SEHNR, FQNEAQ (reference sequence). The CDR3 contains 15 residues. V gave up 11 bases and J gave up 4 bases, with 23 bases separating them. The CDR3 DNA is TGTGCCGCACGGCCGGGGGATGCCTCGGGAGAGACCCAGTACTTC. Translated: CAARPGDASGETQYF.

This chain connects TRBV21-1 to TRBJ1-4; the tabulated D call, TRBD1, remains unverified against the DNA. TRBV21-1 corresponds to a pseudogene. The CDR3 length is 17 residues. CDR3 DNA: TGTGCCCCCCAGGAGTGGTTAGGGGCCTTCCCGGATGAAAAACTGTTTTTT. It is translated as CAPQEWLGAFPDEKLFF.

The chain has TRBV11-2 and TRBJ2-7; D is perhaps TRBD1 (5 bases). V shed 0 bases and J shed 2 bases, with 17 bases lying between them. This CDR3 has 17 amino acids. Germline lookup yields CDR1 SGHAT and CDR2 FQNNGV. The DNA for the CDR3 is TGTGCCAGCAGCTTAGATCGGGCCCATGACAGAGCCTACGAGCAGTACTTC. Translating it yields CASSLDRAHDRAYEQYF.

The rearrangement uses TRBV5-6 and TRBJ2-1; 8 bases map to TRBD2. Per the germline V gene, CDR1 is SGHDT and CDR2 is YYEEEE. V lost 2 bases, J lost 3 bases, and 4 bases stayed unmatched. The CDR3 spans 15 residues. The DNA of the CDR3 is TGTGCCAGCAGCTTTAGCGGGGCGATCTACAATGAGCAGTTCTTC. This codes for CASSFSGAIYNEQFF.

This sequence joins TRBV18 and TRBJ1-1, with 8 bases that match TRBD1. The germline V gene encodes CDR1 KGHSH and CDR2 LQKENI. There are 12 residues in the CDR3. J was trimmed by 8 bases and V by 6 bases; bases with no gene match: 5. CDR3 region: CASSQGQGEAFF. CDR3 bases: TGTGCCAGCTCTCAAGGACAGGGAGAAGCTTTCTTT.

The genes are TRBV7-6 and TRBJ1-4; 11 positions agree with TRBD1. Germline-derived CDR1 and CDR2 are SGHVS and FNYEAQ. V trimming: 5 bases; J trimming: 2 bases; junction bases outside the gene matches: 1. The length of the CDR3 is 15 residues. CDR3 DNA sequence: TGTGCCAGCAGCCGGACAGGGGGCACTAATGAAAAACTGTTTTTT. Protein sequence: CASSRTGGTNEKLFF.

This clone was observed a handful of times. Other DNA sequences in the same sample also yield this CDR3. The V gene is TRBV28, the J gene TRBJ1-4; D gene unclear. The CDR3 length is 14 residues. Between the trimmed V and J ends, which lost 6 bases and 0 bases, there was a span of 8 bases. Germline CDR1 reads MDHEN; CDR2 reads SYDVKM. CDR3 region: CASRQLATNEKLFF. In nucleotides, the CDR3 is TGTGCCAGCAGACAGCTTGCAACTAATGAAAAACTGTTTTTT.

This chain joins TRBV7-2 and TRBJ2-5; 7 bases match TRBD2. Germline loops: CDR1 SGHTA, CDR2 FQGNSA. There are 14 residues in the CDR3. The trim removed 6 bases at V and 4 bases at J, leaving 8 bases unmatched. The CDR3 nucleotides are TGTGCCAGCAGACCCGTATGGGGGGGAGAGACCCAGTACTTC. Translating gives CASRPVWGGETQYF.

The chain combines TRBV6-1 with TRBJ2-5; D is ambiguous. The assigned J gene may be wrong: the sequence end matches TRBJ2-7 better. This CDR3 has 13 residues. Germline CDR1 reads MNHNS; CDR2 reads SASEGT. The CDR3 loop reads CASLADNSYEQYF. CDR3 nucleotides: TGTGCCAGCCTGGCTGACAACTCCTACGAGCAGTACTTC.

The count of this clone is one. This sequence joins TRBV5-5 and TRBJ2-2; 10 nucleotides agree with TRBD1. The trim removed 5 bases at V and 5 bases at J, leaving 6 bases unmatched. This CDR3 region has 15 residues. Germline-derived CDR1 and CDR2 are SGHKS and YYEKEE (reference sequence). Here the CDR3 reads CASSSGQGPTGELFF. DNA for the CDR3: TGTGCCAGCAGTTCGGGACAGGGGCCGACCGGGGAGCTGTTTTTT.

The chain is built from TRBV7-9 and TRBJ1-4; tentatively, D is TRBD1 (5 bases). This CDR3 has 15 residues. Germline loops: CDR1 SEHNR, CDR2 FQNEAQ (reference sequence). The V and J ends lost 0 bases and 4 bases respectively, with 9 bases between them. CDR3 coding DNA: TGTGCCAGCAGCTTAGCGCTGACAGATAATGAAAAACTGTTTTTT. Encoded protein: CASSLALTDNEKLFF. The full variable domain, with the rest looked up from reference TRBV7-9 and TRBJ1-4, is DTGVSQNPRHKITKRGQNVTFRCDPISEHNRLYWYRQTLGQGPEFLTYFQNEAQLEKSRLLSDRFSAERPKGSFSTLEIQRTEQGDSAMYLCASSLALTDNEKLFFGSGTQLSVL.

The chain joins TRBV19 to TRBJ1-5; 7 bases agree with TRBD1. Germline values: CDR1 LNHDA, CDR2 SQIVND (reference sequence). This CDR3 region has 13 residues. Trimming removed 7 bases from V and 2 bases from J; junction bases left unmatched: 2. CDR3 amino acids: CASKGAGNQPQHF. The DNA of the CDR3 is TGTGCCAGTAAGGGGGCGGGCAATCAGCCCCAGCATTTT.

This chain links TRBV5-1 with TRBJ1-6; the match to TRBD1 covers 9 bases. This CDR3 contains 15 residues. CDR1 and CDR2 from the germline V gene are SGHRS and YFSETQ. V lost 4 bases, J lost 9 bases, and 8 bases stayed unmatched. The CDR3 protein is CASSPGQGVSSPLHF. The CDR3 bases are TGCGCCAGCAGCCCGGGACAGGGTGTGAGTTCACCCCTCCACTTT.

The chain employs TRBV27 and TRBJ2-3; 8 bases line up with TRBD1. V shed 7 bases, J shed 2 bases, and the junction held 8 bases outside the gene matches. The germline CDR1 and CDR2 sequences are MNHEY and SMNVEV (reference sequence). This CDR3 is 15 amino acids long. CDR3 region: CASTQTGVDTDTQYF. The DNA of the CDR3 is TGTGCCAGCACCCAGACAGGGGTCGACACAGATACGCAGTATTTT.

The rearrangement joins TRBV7-9 to TRBJ1-2; D is unclear. Trimming pared 1 base from V and 8 bases from J, leaving 11 bases between. CDR3 length: 13 residues. CDR1 SEHNR and CDR2 FQNEAQ come from the germline V gene (reference sequence). The CDR3 sequence is CASSLVARKGYTF. CDR3 nucleotide sequence: TGTGCCAGCAGCTTAGTCGCGCGGAAAGGCTACACCTTC.